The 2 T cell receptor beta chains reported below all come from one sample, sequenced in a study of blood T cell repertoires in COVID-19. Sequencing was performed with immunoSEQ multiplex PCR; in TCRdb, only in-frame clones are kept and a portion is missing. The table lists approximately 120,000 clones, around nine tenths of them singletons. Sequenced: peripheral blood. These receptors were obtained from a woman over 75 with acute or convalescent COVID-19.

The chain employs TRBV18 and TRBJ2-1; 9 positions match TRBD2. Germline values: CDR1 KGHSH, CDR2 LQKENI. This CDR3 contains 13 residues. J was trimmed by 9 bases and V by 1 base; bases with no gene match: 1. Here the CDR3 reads CASSPLAGVEQFF. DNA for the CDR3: TGTGCCAGCTCACCACTAGCGGGAGTTGAGCAGTTCTTC.

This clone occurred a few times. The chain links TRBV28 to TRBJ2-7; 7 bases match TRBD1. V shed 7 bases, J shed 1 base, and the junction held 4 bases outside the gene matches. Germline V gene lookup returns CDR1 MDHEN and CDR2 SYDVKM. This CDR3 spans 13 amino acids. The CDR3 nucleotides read TGTGCCAGCAATCGACAGGGTTCCTACGAGCAGTACTTC. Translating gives CASNRQGSYEQYF.